The present T cell receptor beta chain was sequenced within a study of blood T cell repertoires in COVID-19. Study details: Collection of acute and convalescent COVID-19 samples took place in the United States, Italy and Spain. Nucleic acid was either cDNA or gDNA, and it came from T cells, B-cell-depleted T cells, or PBMCs.

Original handling: For nucleated cells, counts were estimated from reference gene primer amplification. Measured with immunoSEQ multiplex PCR; TCRdb has only the in-frame clones, and not every one. The DNA gave D and trimming, while V, J and clone size come from that table. The sample lists 60,000 to 70,000 clones, approximately 83% occurring once. The CDR3 spans 17 residues. V shed 0 bases and J 4 bases; nucleotides not matched to a gene: 8. The germline V gene has CDR1 KGHSH and CDR2 LQKENI. The J gene is TRBJ2-1, the V gene TRBV18, with 8 positions matching TRBD2. Sequencing was carried out using peripheral blood. The sequence was obtained from an elderly man with acute or convalescent COVID-19. The CDR3 nucleotides are TGTGCCAGCTCACCACCGGCCAGCGGGACTAGGTACAATGAGCAGTTCTTC. Protein sequence: CASSPPASGTRYNEQFF.